The 4 T cell receptor beta chains given below trace back to one sample, sequenced in a study of CD8+ T cells in alopecia areata. Sequencing templates came from extracted RNA that was reverse transcribed into cDNA. Assay used: immunoSEQ multiplex PCR; TCRdb lists only in-frame clones, some missing. Of roughly 110,000 clones listed, around three fifths are singletons. Treatment indicated: oral pan-JAK inhibitor, 5-10 mg twice daily. This material consisted of CD8+ T cells sorted from blood, taken at week 24, from a patient treated with tofacitinib. The receptors stem from a human donor with alopecia areata.

The chain couples TRBV11-2 to TRBJ2-7, with unresolved D. Per the germline V gene, CDR1 is SGHAT and CDR2 is FQNNGV. Between the trimmed V and J ends, which lost 5 bases and 3 bases, there was a span of 2 bases. The CDR3 is made up of 10 amino acids. The CDR3 reads CASSHYEQYF. CDR3 nucleotides: TGTGCCAGCAGCCACTACGAGCAGTACTTC.

The chain uses TRBV27 and TRBJ1-6; a weak D match, TRBD1 (5 bases). The V end lost 5 bases, the J end lost 14 bases, and 19 bases lay between the germline ends. The CDR3 covers 14 residues. Germline CDR1 is MNHEY and CDR2 is SMNVEV (reference sequence). CDR3 sequence reads: CASSTLLTGVALHF. CDR3 DNA: TGTGCCAGCAGTACCCTCCTAACGGGGGTAGCCCTCCACTTT.

The V call is TRBV5-1, the J call TRBJ1-5; D remains unclear. The CDR3 spans 14 residues. CDR1 and CDR2 from the germline V gene are SGHRS and YFSETQ. Between the trimmed V and J ends, which lost 8 bases and 4 bases, there was a span of 16 bases. The CDR3 DNA reads TGCGCCAGAAGCGCGGGATTGGAGAATCAGCCCCAGCATTTT. It is translated as CARSAGLENQPQHF.

This chain links TRBV7-9 with TRBJ1-1, with D perhaps matching TRBD1 (5 bases). The length of the CDR3 is 14 residues. Trimming left V 5 bases short and J 5 bases short, with 15 bases between. CDR1 and CDR2 (germline): SEHNR, FQNEAQ (reference sequence). CDR3 loop: CASSPRGEVTEAFF. The CDR3 coding sequence is TGTGCCAGCAGCCCTCGAGGGGAGGTTACTGAAGCTTTCTTT.